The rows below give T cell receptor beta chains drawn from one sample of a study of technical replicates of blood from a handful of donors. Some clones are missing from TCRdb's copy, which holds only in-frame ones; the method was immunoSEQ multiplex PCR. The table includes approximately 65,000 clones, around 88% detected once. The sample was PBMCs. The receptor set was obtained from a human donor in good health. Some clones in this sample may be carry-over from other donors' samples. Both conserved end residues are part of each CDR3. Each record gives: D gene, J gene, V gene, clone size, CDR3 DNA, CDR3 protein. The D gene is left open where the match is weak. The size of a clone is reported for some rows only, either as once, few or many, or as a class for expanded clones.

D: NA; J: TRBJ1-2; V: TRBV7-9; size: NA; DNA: TGTGCCAGCAGCCCGGGAGGACAGCGCACTTATAACTATGGCTACACCTTC; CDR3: CASSPGGQRTYNYGYTF
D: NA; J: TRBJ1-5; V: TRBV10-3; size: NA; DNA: TGTGCCATCAGTTCAGGGGCCGGGCAGCCCCAGCATTTT; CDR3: CAISSGAGQPQHF
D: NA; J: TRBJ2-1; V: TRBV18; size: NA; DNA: TGTGCCAGCTCACCCGTTGACTATGAGCAGTTCTTC; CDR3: CASSPVDYEQFF
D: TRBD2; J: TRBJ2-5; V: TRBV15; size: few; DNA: TGTGCCACCAGCAGAGAGGGTAGCGGGGGTACCCAGTACTTC; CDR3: CATSREGSGGTQYF
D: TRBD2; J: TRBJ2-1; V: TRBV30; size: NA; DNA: TGTGCCTGCCAACTAGCGGGAGGAGCCTACAATGAGCAGTTCTTC; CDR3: CACQLAGGAYNEQFF
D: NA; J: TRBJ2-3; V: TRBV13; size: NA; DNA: TGTGCCAGCAGCTTAGTTTCAGGGATTGAGACAGATACGCAGTATTTT; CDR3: CASSLVSGIETDTQYF
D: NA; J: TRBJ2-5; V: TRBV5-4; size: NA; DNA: TGTGCCAGCAGCTTAGGAGGGGGCGTATCAGAGACCCAGTACTTC; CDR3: CASSLGGGVSETQYF
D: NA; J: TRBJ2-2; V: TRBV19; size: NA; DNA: TGTGCCAGTAGTCCCCAGGCCCGGGGCGGGGAGCTGTTTTTT; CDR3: CASSPQARGGELFF
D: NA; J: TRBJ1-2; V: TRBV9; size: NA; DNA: TGTGCCAGCAGCGAACGACCGACAGGCCCCTACTATGGCTACACCTTC; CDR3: CASSERPTGPYYGYTF
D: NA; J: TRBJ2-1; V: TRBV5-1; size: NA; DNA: TGCGCCAGCAGCTTGTCTGGGCAGGCCTACAATGAGCAGTTCTTC; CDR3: CASSLSGQAYNEQFF
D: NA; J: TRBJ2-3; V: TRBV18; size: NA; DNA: TGTGCCAGCTCACCTGCGACAGATACGCAGTATTTT; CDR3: CASSPATDTQYF
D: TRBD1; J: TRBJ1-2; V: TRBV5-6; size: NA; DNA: TGTGCCAGCAGCACCAAGGACAGGTCTAACTATGGCTACACCTTC; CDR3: CASSTKDRSNYGYTF
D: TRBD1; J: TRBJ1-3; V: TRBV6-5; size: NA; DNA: TGTGCCAGCACCGCCAACTACAGGGGGCTTAACACCATATATTTT; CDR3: CASTANYRGLNTIYF
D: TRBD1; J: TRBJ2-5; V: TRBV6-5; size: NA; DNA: TGTGCCAGCAGTACGGACAGGGGGTGGGAGACCCAGTACTTC; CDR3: CASSTDRGWETQYF
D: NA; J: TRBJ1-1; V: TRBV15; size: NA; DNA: TGTGCCACCAGCAGAGATCCACAGGGCTGGACTGAAGCTTTCTTT; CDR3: CATSRDPQGWTEAFF
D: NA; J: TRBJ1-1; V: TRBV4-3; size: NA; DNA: TGCGCCAGCAGCCAGGAGGTCCGGTTGGGGACTGAAGCTTTCTTT; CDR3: CASSQEVRLGTEAFF
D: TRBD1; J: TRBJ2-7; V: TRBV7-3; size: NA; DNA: TGTGCCAGCAGCGACGGGACAGGGGTCGGGCAGCAGTACTTC; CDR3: CASSDGTGVGQQYF
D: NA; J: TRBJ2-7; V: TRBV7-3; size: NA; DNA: TGTGCCAGCAGCCCCTTTTTTTACGAGCAGTACTTC; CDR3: CASSPFFYEQYF
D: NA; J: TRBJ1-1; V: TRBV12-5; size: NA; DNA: TGTGCTAGTGGTTTGAACCCCGGGGGGCGCGACACTGAAGCTTTCTTT; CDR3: CASGLNPGGRDTEAFF
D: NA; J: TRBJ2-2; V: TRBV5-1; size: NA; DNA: TGCGCCAGCAGCTACGGGGGTCTCATGGGAACCGGGGAGCTGTTTTTT; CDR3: CASSYGGLMGTGELFF
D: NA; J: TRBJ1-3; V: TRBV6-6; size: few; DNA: TGTGCCAGCACCAAAAGTCAGGGGCATTTTGGAAACACCATATATTTT; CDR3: CASTKSQGHFGNTIYF
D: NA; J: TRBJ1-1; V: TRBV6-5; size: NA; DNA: TGTGCCAGCAGAACCTATTCAGGCACTGAAGCTTTCTTT; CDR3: CASRTYSGTEAFF
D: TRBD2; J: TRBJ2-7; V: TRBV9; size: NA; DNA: TGTGCCAGCAGCGCCTCTAGCGGGGGGACCTACGAGCAGTACTTC; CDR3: CASSASSGGTYEQYF
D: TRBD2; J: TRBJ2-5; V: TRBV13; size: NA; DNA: TGTGCCAGACCGGCGGGGGGGCCAGAGACCCAGTACTTC; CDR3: CARPAGGPETQYF
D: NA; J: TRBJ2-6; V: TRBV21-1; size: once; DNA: TGTGCCAGCAGCACTCGGACGGACAATGAGGGGGCCAACGTCCTGACTTTC; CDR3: CASSTRTDNEGANVLTF
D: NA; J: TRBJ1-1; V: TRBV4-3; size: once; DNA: TGCGCCAGCAGCCAAGAGAAAAGTTGCGGTCTGACAGCCACTGAAGCTTTCTTT; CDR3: CASSQEKSCGLTATEAFF
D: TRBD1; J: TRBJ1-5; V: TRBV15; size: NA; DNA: TGTGCCACCAGCAGAGCCCCAGGGGGAAATCAGCCCCAGCATTTT; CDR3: CATSRAPGGNQPQHF
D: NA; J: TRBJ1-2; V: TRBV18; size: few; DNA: TGTGCCAGCTCACCACGGGGGGGAGGGCTTAGCTATGGCTACACCTTC; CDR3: CASSPRGGGLSYGYTF
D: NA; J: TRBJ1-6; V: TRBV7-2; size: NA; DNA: TGTGCCAGCAGCTTGAGTGAGGACCCGGGGCCCCTCCACTTT; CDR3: CASSLSEDPGPLHF
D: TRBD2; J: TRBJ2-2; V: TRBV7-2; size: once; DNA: TGTGCCAGCATCCCACCGGGACTAAGAGGAAGAGACACCGGGGAGCTGTTTTTT; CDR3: CASIPPGLRGRDTGELFF
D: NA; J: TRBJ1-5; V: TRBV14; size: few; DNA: TGTGCCAGCAGCCGTAATTCGGGTGAGCCCCAGCATTTT; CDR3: CASSRNSGEPQHF
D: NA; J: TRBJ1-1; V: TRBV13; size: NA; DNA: TGTGCCAGCAGCCCACGGCGGGGGATCACTGAAGCTTTCTTT; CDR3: CASSPRRGITEAFF
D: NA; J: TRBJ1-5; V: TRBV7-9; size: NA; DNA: TGTGCCAGCAGCTTAGGTGGAGGGTTCAATCAGCCCCAGCATTTT; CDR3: CASSLGGGFNQPQHF
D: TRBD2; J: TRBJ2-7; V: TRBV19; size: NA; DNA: TGTGCCAGTAGTGACCCGGGACTAGCGGGAGGCCGAGGTGCCTACGAGCAGTACTTC; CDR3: CASSDPGLAGGRGAYEQYF
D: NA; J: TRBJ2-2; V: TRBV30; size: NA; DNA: TGTGCCTGGCTTGGGGGGAAGTGGGGGAACACCGGGGAGCTGTTTTTT; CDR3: CAWLGGKWGNTGELFF
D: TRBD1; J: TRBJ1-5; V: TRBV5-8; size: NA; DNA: TGTGCCAGCAGCCCGGGGGACAGGAGAAATCAGCCCCAGCATTTT; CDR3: CASSPGDRRNQPQHF
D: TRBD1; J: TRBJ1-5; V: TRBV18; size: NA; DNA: TGTGCCAGCTCACCCGGGACAGGCCATCAGCCCCAGCATTTT; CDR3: CASSPGTGHQPQHF
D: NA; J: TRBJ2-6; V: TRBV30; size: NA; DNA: TGTGCCTGGAGGGCGCGCGGATTCTCTGGGGCCAACGTCCTGACTTTC; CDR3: CAWRARGFSGANVLTF
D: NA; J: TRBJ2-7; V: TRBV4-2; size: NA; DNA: TGTGCCAGCAGCCCAGACCCCTTCGGGGAGCAGTACTTC; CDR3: CASSPDPFGEQYF
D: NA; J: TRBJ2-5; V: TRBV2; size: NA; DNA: TGTGCCAGCAGTGGACGAGGGGAGACCCAGTACTTC; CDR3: CASSGRGETQYF
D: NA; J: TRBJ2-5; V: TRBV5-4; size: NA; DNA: TGTGCCAGCAGCTTCGACCAAGAGACCCAGTACTTC; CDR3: CASSFDQETQYF
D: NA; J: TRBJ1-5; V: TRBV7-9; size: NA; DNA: TGTGCCAGCAGCTCGATAACTGGAGGGCTGAATCAGCCCCAGCATTTT; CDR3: CASSSITGGLNQPQHF
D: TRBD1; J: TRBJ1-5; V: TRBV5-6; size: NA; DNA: TGTGCCAGCAGCTTAGGGACAGCTAGCAATCAGCCCCAGCATTTT; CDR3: CASSLGTASNQPQHF
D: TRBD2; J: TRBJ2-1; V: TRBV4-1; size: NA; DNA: TGCGCCAGCACCGAAGGGCGGCTAGCGGGGGGCCTGGCTTGGGATGAGCAGTTCTTC; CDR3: CASTEGRLAGGLAWDEQFF
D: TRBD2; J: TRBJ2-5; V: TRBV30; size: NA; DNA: TGTGCCTGGAGTGCGGGGCTAGCGGGAGGCCGGGAGACCCAGTACTTC; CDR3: CAWSAGLAGGRETQYF
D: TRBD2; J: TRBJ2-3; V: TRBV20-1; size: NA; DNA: TGCAGTGCTAGTAGCGGGGGGACGCAGTATTTT; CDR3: CSASSGGTQYF
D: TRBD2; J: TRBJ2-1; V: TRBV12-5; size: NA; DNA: TGTGCTAGTGGGTTCCGACTAGCGGGAGGGCCGCTCGATGAGCAGTTCTTC; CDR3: CASGFRLAGGPLDEQFF
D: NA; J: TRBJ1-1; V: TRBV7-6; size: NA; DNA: TGTGCCAGCAGCTCCTCGTCAGGGATGAACACTGAAGCTTTCTTT; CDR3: CASSSSSGMNTEAFF
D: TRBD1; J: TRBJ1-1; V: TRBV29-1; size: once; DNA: TGCAGCGTTGTACAGGGGTTCACTGAAGCTTTCTTT; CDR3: CSVVQGFTEAFF
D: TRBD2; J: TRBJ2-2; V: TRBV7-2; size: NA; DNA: TGTGCCAGTAGCGGAGCGGGGGCCGCTTCAGGGGAGCTGTTTTTT; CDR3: CASSGAGAASGELFF
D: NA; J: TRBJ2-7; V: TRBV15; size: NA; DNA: TGTGCCACCAGCAGACGACAGAGCTCCTACGAGCAGTACTTC; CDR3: CATSRRQSSYEQYF
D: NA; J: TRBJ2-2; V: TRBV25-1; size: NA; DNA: TGTGCCAGCAGTCTCAACAGAGACACCGGGGAGCTGTTTTTT; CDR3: CASSLNRDTGELFF
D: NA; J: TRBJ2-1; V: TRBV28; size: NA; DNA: TGTGCCAGCAGTCGCGACCTTGCGACAGGCTCTCCGAATGAGCAGTTCTTC; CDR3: CASSRDLATGSPNEQFF
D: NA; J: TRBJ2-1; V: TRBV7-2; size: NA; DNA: TGTGCCAGCAGCTCAGGGGTTGAGCAGTTCTTC; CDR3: CASSSGVEQFF
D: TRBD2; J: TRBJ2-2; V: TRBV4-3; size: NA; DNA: TGCGCCAGCAGCCATGATTTAGCGGGGGGGACGAACACCGGGGAGCTGTTTTTT; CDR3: CASSHDLAGGTNTGELFF